One T cell receptor (beta chain) is described in this entry. Antigen unknown. Trimming at V came to 3 bases and at J to 6 bases, leaving 7 bases not matched to a gene. The CDR3 sequence is 13 residues long. From germline, CDR1 is DFQATT and CDR2 SNEGSKA (reference sequence). These data are taken from a study of T cells in Graves' hyperthyroidism and ophthalmopathy. General study results and limits: Ophthalmopathy was separated from stable hyperthyroidism by a 13 V-J model. Expanded thyroid clonotypes (above 0.001) were mostly also found in blood.

Aged 18 to 65, the patients had hyperthyroidism that was newly diagnosed and had lasted under 2 months. Researchers barred patients who had uncontrolled infection, other autoimmune disease, pregnancy or lactation. Amplification of TCR beta CDR3 regions used RNA as the template. During a first-round RT-PCR of the TCR CDR3, the HTBI primer set was used. TCRdb ran MiXCR on the multiplex PCR reads and lists one entry per CDR3 protein. The profile shows fewer than 800,000 distinct CDR3 sequences, around 17% of them singletons. Sequencing input: blood. This receptor was taken from a man between 18 and 35 years old with Graves' hyperthyroidism. This chain links TRBV20-1 with TRBJ1-1, with 7 bases fitting TRBD1. DNA for the CDR3: TGCAGTGCTAGGCCGACAGGGAATTCTGAAGCTTTCTTT. Its protein is CSARPTGNSEAFF.